Shown below are 32 T cell receptor beta chains from a single sample sequenced in a study of OX40 agonist ivuxolimab in advanced cancers. Assay used: immunoSEQ multiplex PCR; TCRdb lists only in-frame clones, some missing. The sample holds 70,000 to 80,000 clones, 85% to 95% seen once. Sequenced material: CD4+ or CD8+ T cells sorted from blood, taken in a trial of the OX40 agonist ivuxolimab. The source of these receptors is an adult with an advanced solid tumor such as melanoma, head and neck, liver or kidney cancer.

The chain links TRBV7-8 to TRBJ1-1; D gene uncertain. V was pared by 4 bases and J by 0 bases, with 15 bases between. Looked up from germline, CDR1 is SGHVS and CDR2 is FQNEAQ. The CDR3 loop spans 16 amino acids. The chain's CDR3 is CASSSGGGRLNTEAFF. In nucleotides, the CDR3 is TGTGCCAGCAGCTCGGGCGGTGGGCGGCTGAACACTGAAGCTTTCTTT.

The CDR3 loop is CASILYLLGTLGTEAFF. In DNA, the CDR3 is TGTGCCAGCATCCTATACTTGCTCGGGACCCTGGGCACTGAAGCTTTCTTT. This chain links TRBV7-9 with TRBJ1-1; tentatively, D is TRBD1 (5 bases). Germline lookup yields CDR1 SEHNR and CDR2 FQNEAQ (reference sequence). V shed 7 bases and J shed 4 bases, with 25 bases lying between them. The CDR3 sequence is 17 residues long.

This clone was picked up one time. The DNA of the CDR3 is TGTGCCAGCAGGACTGACAGGGCTGTAGGAGGCTACACCTTC. Encoded protein: CASRTDRAVGGYTF. The chain combines TRBV7-2 with TRBJ1-2; 7 positions agree with TRBD1. V lost 6 bases and J lost 8; bases outside the gene matches: 12. The germline CDR1 and CDR2 sequences are SGHTA and FQGNSA. This CDR3 comprises 14 residues.

The genes are TRBV27 and TRBJ1-1, with D possibly TRBD1 on 6 matching bases. The V gene lost 2 bases and the J gene lost 8 bases, with 15 bases spanning the gap. The CDR3 contains 14 residues. Per the germline V gene, CDR1 is MNHEY and CDR2 is SMNVEV (reference sequence). The CDR3 coding sequence is TGTGCCAGCAGTTTACTTCCAGGGGTTCAAGAAGCTTTCTTT. Its protein product is CASSLLPGVQEAFF.

The genes are TRBV30 and TRBJ2-7; perhaps TRBD1 as D (5 bases). Trimming took off 2 bases at V and 6 bases at J, with 14 bases between the two ends. The germline V gene encodes CDR1 GTSNPN and CDR2 SVGIG (reference sequence). The CDR3 extends over 13 amino acids. The CDR3 nucleotides are TGTGCCTGGAGTACGGCCTCAGGGTCCGAGCAGTACTTC. This sequence encodes CAWSTASGSEQYF.

V gene TRBV28 combines with J gene TRBJ2-3, with D perhaps TRBD1 (6 bases). Germline V gene sequence: CDR1 MDHEN, CDR2 SYDVKM. The CDR3 runs to 16 residues. V was shortened by 1 base and J by 5 bases, with 16 bases between the two germline ends. CDR3 in DNA: TGTGCCAGCAGTTTATCGAGGGGGTGGAACTTAGATACGCAGTATTTT. Translation gives CASSLSRGWNLDTQYF.

The chain joins TRBV14 to TRBJ1-2, with a tentative D call TRBD1 (5 bases). V was clipped by 1 base and J by 7 bases, with 10 bases between them. The V gene's germline CDR1 is SGHDN and CDR2 FVKESK. The CDR3 has 13 amino acids. This chain's CDR3 is CASSQGYRGGYTF. DNA of the CDR3: TGTGCCAGCAGCCAAGGGTATAGGGGTGGCTACACCTTC. Combining the CDR3 with reference TRBV14 and TRBJ1-2 gives the whole variable domain EAGVTQFPSHSVIEKGQTVTLRCDPISGHDNLYWYRRVMGKEIKFLLHFVKESKQDESGMPNNRFLAERTGGTYSTLKVQPAELEDSGVYFCASSQGYRGGYTFGSGTRLTVV.

The chain links TRBV11-2 to TRBJ2-7; 11 nucleotides agree with TRBD2. The CDR3 has 18 amino acids. Germline loops: CDR1 SGHAT, CDR2 FQNNGV. V shed 1 base, J shed 3 bases, and the junction held 11 bases outside the gene matches. In nucleotides, the CDR3 is TGTGCCAGCAGCTTAGTCTTTGGACTAGCGGGTAGAATCTACGAGCAGTACTTC. It is translated as CASSLVFGLAGRIYEQYF.

The chain links TRBV4-3 to TRBJ1-4; a weak D match, TRBD1 (5 bases). V dropped 0 bases and J dropped 8 bases, with 10 bases sitting between them. There are 14 residues in the CDR3. Germline V gives CDR1 LGHNA, CDR2 YSLEER. CDR3 coding DNA: TGCGCCAGCAGCCAAGAGCCAGGGTGGGAAAAACTGTTTTTT. Translating gives CASSQEPGWEKLFF.

Comments on this clone: Different DNA sequences within this sample yield the same CDR3. This chain links TRBV28 with TRBJ2-1; D is possibly TRBD2 (5 bases). In germline, CDR1 is MDHEN, CDR2 SYDVKM. The CDR3 sequence is 14 residues long. The V gene lost 3 bases and the J gene lost 7 bases, with 13 bases spanning the gap. The CDR3 protein is CASSLRTSGNEQFF. CDR3 bases: TGTGCCAGCAGTTTGAGGACTTCTGGAAATGAGCAGTTCTTC.

The count of this clone is one. The chain is built from TRBV19 and TRBJ2-3, with D unclear. Per germline, CDR1 LNHDA and CDR2 SQIVND (reference sequence). There are 12 residues in the CDR3. Trimming stripped 10 bases from V and 0 bases from J, with 8 bases between. The CDR3 reads CATLGSTDTQYF. In nucleotides, the CDR3 is TGTGCCACCCTTGGGAGCACAGATACGCAGTATTTT.

The chain is built from TRBV5-6 and TRBJ1-1; tentatively, D is TRBD1 (6 bases). Germline assignment: CDR1 SGHDT and CDR2 YYEEEE. The CDR3 sequence is 14 residues long. Deletions cut 3 bases from V and 1 base from J, with 10 bases between. CDR3 in DNA: TGTGCCAGCAGCTCCGGGGGCTCGAACACTGAAGCTTTCTTT. Translated, it gives CASSSGGSNTEAFF.

The table lists this clone with a few counts. V is TRBV9 and J is TRBJ2-7, with D perhaps TRBD2 (6 bases). Looked up from germline, CDR1 is SGDLS and CDR2 is YYNGEE. This CDR3 region has 14 residues. Trimming stripped 2 bases from V and 6 bases from J, with 15 bases between. CDR3 in amino acids: CASSVEGLSSEQYF. The CDR3 DNA sequence: TGTGCCAGCAGCGTGGAGGGGCTCAGTAGCGAGCAGTACTTC.

The CDR3 DNA reads as TGCGCCAGCAGCCAAGATATAGCGGGAGGGGGAGATACGCAGTATTTT. This codes for CASSQDIAGGGDTQYF. This sequence joins TRBV4-1 and TRBJ2-3, with TRBD2 matching 11 bases. CDR1 is MGHRA, CDR2 YSYEKL, per germline. This CDR3 has 16 residues. V shed 0 bases and J 5 bases; nucleotides not matched to a gene: 4.

This chain joins TRBV18 and TRBJ1-2, with TRBD1 matching over 12 bases. This CDR3 contains 16 residues. CDR1 is KGHSH and CDR2 is LQKENI in the germline V gene. J was trimmed by 6 bases and V by 4 bases; bases with no gene match: 9. CDR3 loop: CASSRPGTGGYDGYTF. The DNA of the CDR3 is TGTGCCAGCTCACGCCCCGGGACAGGGGGCTATGATGGCTACACCTTC.

The V gene is TRBV4-1, the J gene TRBJ2-7; TRBD1 matches at 7 bases. Germline values: CDR1 MGHRA, CDR2 YSYEKL. Trimming cost V 4 bases and J 3 bases; bases outside gene matches: 9. There are 15 residues in the CDR3. The CDR3 bases are TGCGCCAGCAGCCTAGTAACAGGGGCCCACTACGAGCAGTACTTC. It is translated as CASSLVTGAHYEQYF.

CDR3 in amino acids: CASSRYSGANVLTF. CDR3 in DNA: TGTGCCAGCAGCCGATACTCTGGGGCCAACGTCCTGACTTTC. The rearrangement joins TRBV7-9 to TRBJ2-6; D not resolved. V gave up 5 bases and J gave up 0 bases, with 5 bases separating them. This CDR3 region has 14 residues. Germline CDR1 SEHNR, CDR2 FQNEAQ (reference sequence).

This clone was detected once. The rearrangement links TRBV19 to TRBJ2-7; 8 bases agree with TRBD1. Germline CDR1 and CDR2: LNHDA and SQIVND (reference sequence). This CDR3 region has 16 residues. V was clipped by 4 bases and J by 0 bases; unmatched bases: 8. CDR3 residues: CASSSAGTGSSYEQYF. The DNA of the CDR3 is TGTGCCAGTAGTAGCGCTGGGACAGGAAGCTCCTACGAGCAGTACTTC. The full variable domain, rest sourced from reference TRBV19 and TRBJ2-7, is DGGITQSPKYLFRKEGQNVTLSCEQNLNHDAMYWYRQDPGQGLRLIYYSQIVNDFQKGDIAEGYSVSREKKESFPLTVTSAQKNPTAFYLCASSSAGTGSSYEQYFGPGTRLTVT.

The gene calls are TRBV19 and TRBJ2-1, with TRBD1 identical over 8 bases. J lost 9 bases, V lost 6 bases, and 19 bases had no gene match. Germline V gene lookup returns CDR1 LNHDA and CDR2 SQIVND (reference sequence). This CDR3 region has 17 residues. The CDR3 bases are TGTGCCAGTAGACCACCCCGACAGGGCCCAACAGGGGGTGAGCAGTTCTTC. Translating gives CASRPPRQGPTGGEQFF.

The genes are TRBV27 and TRBJ1-3; D is uncertain. CDR1 is MNHEY and CDR2 is SMNVEV in the germline V gene (reference sequence). Trimming removed 5 bases at V and 0 bases at J, with 11 bases between. The CDR3 totals 15 residues. CDR3 nucleotides: TGTGCCAGCAGTCAGGACCGGAGCTCTGGAAACACCATATATTTT. Protein: CASSQDRSSGNTIYF.

This clone has just a few counts. The V call is TRBV28, the J call TRBJ2-4, with D possibly being TRBD2 (5 bases). This CDR3 has 13 amino acids. Germline CDR1 reads MDHEN; CDR2 reads SYDVKM. V dropped 5 bases and J dropped 6 bases, with 11 bases sitting between them. The CDR3 region is CASSHLARNIQYF. CDR3 nucleotide sequence: TGTGCCAGCAGTCACTTAGCGAGAAACATTCAGTACTTC.

The chain couples TRBV4-1 to TRBJ2-7; D is ambiguous. Germline CDR1 is MGHRA and CDR2 is YSYEKL. This CDR3 comprises 11 residues. The ends were cut back, 3 bases at V and 5 bases at J, with 5 bases in the middle. In nucleotides, the CDR3 is TGCGCCAGCAGCCACGCGGACGAGCAGTACTTC. Translating it yields CASSHADEQYF.

This clone showed up just once. The chain combines TRBV7-9 with TRBJ2-3; 10 bases match TRBD2. This CDR3 region has 15 residues. Trimming at V came to 5 bases and at J to 6 bases, leaving 8 bases not matched to a gene. Germline V lookup: CDR1 SEHNR, CDR2 FQNEAQ (reference sequence). The CDR3 sequence: CASSQLTSGRDTQYF. CDR3 DNA: TGTGCCAGCAGCCAACTGACTAGCGGGCGGGATACGCAGTATTTT.

This chain connects TRBV29-1 to TRBJ2-5, with TRBD2 matching 9 bases. V lost 3 bases to trimming and J lost 1 base; unmatched junction nucleotides: 6. CDR1 and CDR2 (germline): SQVTM, ANQGSEA. The CDR3 is 15 residues long. Written as DNA, the CDR3 is TGCAGCGTTGATGGGGTAGCGGGAGCCCAAGAGACCCAGTACTTC. It yields the protein CSVDGVAGAQETQYF. The full variable domain, with the rest looked up from reference TRBV29-1 and TRBJ2-5, is SAVISQKPSRDICQRGTSLTIQCQVDSQVTMMFWYRQQPGQSLTLIATANQGSEATYESGFVIDKFPISRPNLTFSTLTVSNMSPEDSSIYLCSVDGVAGAQETQYFGPGTRLLVL.

The chain has TRBV18 and TRBJ2-1, with D unresolved. The germline gives CDR1 KGHSH, CDR2 LQKENI. With 3 bases removed from V and 7 bases from J, the gap between germline ends came to 7 bases. The CDR3 contains 12 residues. The CDR3 sequence is CASSPDGNEQFF. The CDR3 bases are TGTGCCAGCTCACCGGACGGGAATGAGCAGTTCTTC.

The V call is TRBV27, the J call TRBJ2-7; D is uncertain. The germline V and J ends were trimmed by 5 bases and 2 bases, with 10 bases remaining between them. The CDR3 is made up of 13 amino acids. The germline V gene has CDR1 MNHEY and CDR2 SMNVEV (reference sequence). The CDR3 coding sequence is TGTGCCAGCAGTGTGAGTAGAGCCTACGAGCAGTACTTC. Encoded protein: CASSVSRAYEQYF.

The rearrangement links TRBV6-5 to TRBJ2-2; D is undetermined. Trimming took off 3 bases at V and 8 bases at J, with 4 bases between the two ends. This CDR3 is 11 amino acids long. CDR1 is MNHEY, CDR2 SVGAGI, per germline. The CDR3 spells CASSYGGELFF. The CDR3 DNA is TGTGCCAGCAGTTATGGAGGGGAGCTGTTTTTT.

The CDR3 here is CASSQDLGGPDIQYF. In DNA, the CDR3 is TGCGCCAGCAGCCAAGATTTGGGGGGTCCGGACATTCAGTACTTC. The rearrangement links TRBV4-1 to TRBJ2-4; weak D call: TRBD2 (6 bases). CDR3 length: 15 amino acids. From germline, CDR1 is MGHRA and CDR2 YSYEKL. Trimming pared 0 bases from V and 8 bases from J, leaving 14 bases between.

The V call is TRBV6-1, the J call TRBJ2-7; D is tentatively TRBD1 or TRBD2 (6 bases each). Germline CDR1 MNHNS, CDR2 SASEGT. The germline V and J ends were trimmed by 1 base and 4 bases, with 14 bases remaining between them. This CDR3 is built from 15 residues. This CDR3 reads CASSEVGTGAYEQYF. In DNA form, the CDR3 reads TGTGCCAGCAGTGAAGTAGGGACGGGGGCGTACGAGCAGTACTTC.

The chain carries TRBV2 and TRBJ2-1, with 7 nucleotides matching TRBD2. Germline V gene data show CDR1 as SNHLY and CDR2 as FYNNEI. Losses at the gene ends were 7 bases for V and 7 bases for J; bases not matched to a gene: 16. The length of the CDR3 is 16 residues. The CDR3, as DNA: TGTGCCAGCAAAAACACGAGGGGAGGGCATCGGAATGAGCAGTTCTTC. Translated, it gives CASKNTRGGHRNEQFF.

The genes are TRBV9 and TRBJ2-7; D is unresolved. Looked up from germline, CDR1 is SGDLS and CDR2 is YYNGEE. The CDR3 covers 15 residues. The V gene lost 0 bases and the J gene lost 0 bases, with 10 bases spanning the gap. The CDR3 sequence: CASSVGAWSSYEQYF. CDR3 nucleotide sequence: TGTGCCAGCAGCGTAGGGGCATGGAGCTCCTACGAGCAGTACTTC.

The chain has TRBV14 and TRBJ1-2; TRBD1 might be the D (6 bases). The CDR3 spans 15 residues. The V end lost 1 base, the J end lost 8 bases, and 17 bases lay between the germline ends. Germline V gives CDR1 SGHDN, CDR2 FVKESK. CDR3 nucleotides: TGTGCCAGCAGCCAAGCTCGGGGGGCAATGATAGGCTACACCTTC. It is translated as CASSQARGAMIGYTF. The full variable domain, in which reference TRBV14 and TRBJ1-2 provide the parts outside the CDR3, is EAGVTQFPSHSVIEKGQTVTLRCDPISGHDNLYWYRRVMGKEIKFLLHFVKESKQDESGMPNNRFLAERTGGTYSTLKVQPAELEDSGVYFCASSQARGAMIGYTFGSGTRLTVV.